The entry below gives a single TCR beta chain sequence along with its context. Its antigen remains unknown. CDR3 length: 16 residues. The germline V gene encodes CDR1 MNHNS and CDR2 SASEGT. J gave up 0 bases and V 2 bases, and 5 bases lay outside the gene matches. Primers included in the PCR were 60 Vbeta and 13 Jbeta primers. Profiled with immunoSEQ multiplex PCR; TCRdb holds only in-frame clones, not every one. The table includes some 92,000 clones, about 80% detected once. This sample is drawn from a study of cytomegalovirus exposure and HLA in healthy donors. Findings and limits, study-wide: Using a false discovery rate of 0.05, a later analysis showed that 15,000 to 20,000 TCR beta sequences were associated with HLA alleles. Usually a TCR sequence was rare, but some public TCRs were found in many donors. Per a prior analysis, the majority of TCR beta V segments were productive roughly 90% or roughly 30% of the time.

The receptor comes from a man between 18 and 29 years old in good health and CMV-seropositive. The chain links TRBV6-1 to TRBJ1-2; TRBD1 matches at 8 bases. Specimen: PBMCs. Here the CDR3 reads CASSEIPTGANYGYTF. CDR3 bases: TGTGCCAGCAGTGAAATCCCGACAGGGGCTAACTATGGCTACACCTTC.